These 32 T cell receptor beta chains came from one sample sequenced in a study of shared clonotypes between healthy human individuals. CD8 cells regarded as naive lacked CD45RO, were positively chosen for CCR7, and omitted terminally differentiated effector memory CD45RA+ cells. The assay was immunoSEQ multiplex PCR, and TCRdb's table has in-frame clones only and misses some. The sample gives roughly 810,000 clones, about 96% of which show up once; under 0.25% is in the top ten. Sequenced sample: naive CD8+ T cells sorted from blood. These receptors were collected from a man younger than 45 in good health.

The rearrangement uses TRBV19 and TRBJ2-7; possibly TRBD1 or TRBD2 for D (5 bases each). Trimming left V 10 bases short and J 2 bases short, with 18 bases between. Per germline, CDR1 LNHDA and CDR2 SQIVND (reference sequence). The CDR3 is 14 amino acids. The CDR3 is CATPEGTPTYEQYF. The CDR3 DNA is TGTGCCACCCCAGAGGGGACCCCAACCTACGAGCAGTACTTC. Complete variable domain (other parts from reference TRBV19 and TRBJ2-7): DGGITQSPKYLFRKEGQNVTLSCEQNLNHDAMYWYRQDPGQGLRLIYYSQIVNDFQKGDIAEGYSVSREKKESFPLTVTSAQKNPTAFYLCATPEGTPTYEQYFGPGTRLTVT.

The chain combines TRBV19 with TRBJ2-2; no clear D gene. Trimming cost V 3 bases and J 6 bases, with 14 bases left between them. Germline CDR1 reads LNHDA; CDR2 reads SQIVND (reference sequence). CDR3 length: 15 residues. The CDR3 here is CASSIDLRTAGELFF. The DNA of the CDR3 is TGTGCCAGTAGTATTGATCTACGGACCGCCGGGGAGCTGTTTTTT.

The CDR3 sequence is CASSRDRGWDTYEQYF. In DNA, the CDR3 is TGTGCCAGCAGCCGGGACAGGGGTTGGGACACCTACGAGCAGTACTTC. V gene TRBV28 combines with J gene TRBJ2-7; 10 positions match TRBD1. Germline trimming cut 6 bases from V and 2 bases from J; bases unmatched to any gene: 10. The CDR3 has 16 amino acids. CDR1 and CDR2 (germline): MDHEN, SYDVKM.

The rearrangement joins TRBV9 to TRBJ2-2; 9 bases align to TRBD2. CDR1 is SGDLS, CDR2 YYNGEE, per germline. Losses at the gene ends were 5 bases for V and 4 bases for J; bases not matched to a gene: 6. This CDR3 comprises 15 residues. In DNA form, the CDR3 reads TGTGCCAGCAGTGGGCGGGAGGGGGGCACCGGGGAGCTGTTTTTT. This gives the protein CASSGREGGTGELFF. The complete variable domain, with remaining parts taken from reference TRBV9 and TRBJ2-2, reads DSGVTQTPKHLITATGQRVTLRCSPRSGDLSVYWYQQSLDQGLQFLIQYYNGEERAKGNILERFSAQQFPDLHSELNLSSLELGDSALYFCASSGREGGTGELFFGEGSRLTVL.

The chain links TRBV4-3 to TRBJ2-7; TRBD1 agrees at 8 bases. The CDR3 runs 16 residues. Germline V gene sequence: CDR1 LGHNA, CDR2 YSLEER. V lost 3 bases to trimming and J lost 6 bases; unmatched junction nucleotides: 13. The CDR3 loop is CASSHTAGQGWSEQYF. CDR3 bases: TGCGCCAGCAGCCACACCGCCGGACAGGGATGGTCCGAGCAGTACTTC.

DNA for the CDR3: TGTGCCACCAGCAGAGATTGGGAGGGGACTGGGACAGATACGCAGTATTTT. Translation gives CATSRDWEGTGTDTQYF. The chain recombines TRBV15 with TRBJ2-3, with 7 bases that match TRBD2. Losses at the gene ends were 0 bases for V and 3 bases for J; bases not matched to a gene: 9. The CDR3 extends over 17 amino acids. Germline lookup yields CDR1 LNHNV and CDR2 YYDKDF (reference sequence).

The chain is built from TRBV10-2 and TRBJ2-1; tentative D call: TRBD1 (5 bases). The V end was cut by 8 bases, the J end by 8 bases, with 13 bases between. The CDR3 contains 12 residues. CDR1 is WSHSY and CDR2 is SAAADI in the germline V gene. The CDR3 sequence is CASEGALDEQFF. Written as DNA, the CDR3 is TGCGCCAGCGAAGGGGCTCTGGATGAGCAGTTCTTC.

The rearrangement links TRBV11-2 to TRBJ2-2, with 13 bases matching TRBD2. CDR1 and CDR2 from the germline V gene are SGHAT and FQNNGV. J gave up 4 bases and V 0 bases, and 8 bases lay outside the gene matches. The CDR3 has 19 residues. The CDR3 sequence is CASSLDGLAGVGGTGELFF. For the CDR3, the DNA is TGTGCCAGCAGCTTAGATGGACTAGCGGGAGTTGGCGGCACCGGGGAGCTGTTTTTT.

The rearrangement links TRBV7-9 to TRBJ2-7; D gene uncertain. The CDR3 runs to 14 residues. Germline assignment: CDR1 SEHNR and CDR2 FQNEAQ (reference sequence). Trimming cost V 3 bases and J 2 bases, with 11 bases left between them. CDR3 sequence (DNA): TGTGCCAGCAGCTTCTCCAGTGGTCCCTACGAGCAGTACTTC. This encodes CASSFSSGPYEQYF.

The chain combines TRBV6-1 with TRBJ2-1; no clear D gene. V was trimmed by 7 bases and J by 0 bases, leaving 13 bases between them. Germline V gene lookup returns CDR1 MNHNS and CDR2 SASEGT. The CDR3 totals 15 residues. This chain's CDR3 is CASISLRPSYNEQFF. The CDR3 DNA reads TGTGCCAGCATTAGCCTCAGGCCCTCCTACAATGAGCAGTTCTTC.

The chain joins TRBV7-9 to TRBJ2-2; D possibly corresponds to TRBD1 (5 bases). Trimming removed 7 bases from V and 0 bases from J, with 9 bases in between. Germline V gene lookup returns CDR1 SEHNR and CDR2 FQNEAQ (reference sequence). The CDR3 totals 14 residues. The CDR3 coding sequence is TGTGCCAGCAAGGGGCCGGCGAACACCGGGGAGCTGTTTTTT. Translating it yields CASKGPANTGELFF. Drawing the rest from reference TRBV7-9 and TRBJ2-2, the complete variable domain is DTGVSQNPRHKITKRGQNVTFRCDPISEHNRLYWYRQTLGQGPEFLTYFQNEAQLEKSRLLSDRFSAERPKGSFSTLEIQRTEQGDSAMYLCASKGPANTGELFFGEGSRLTVL.

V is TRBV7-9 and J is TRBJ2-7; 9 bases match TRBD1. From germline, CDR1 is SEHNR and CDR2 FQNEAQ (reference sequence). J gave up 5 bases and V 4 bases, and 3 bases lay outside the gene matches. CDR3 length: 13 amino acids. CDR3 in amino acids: CASSWTGENEQYF. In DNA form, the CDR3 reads TGTGCCAGCAGCTGGACAGGGGAAAACGAGCAGTACTTC. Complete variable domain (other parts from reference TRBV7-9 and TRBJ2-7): DTGVSQNPRHKITKRGQNVTFRCDPISEHNRLYWYRQTLGQGPEFLTYFQNEAQLEKSRLLSDRFSAERPKGSFSTLEIQRTEQGDSAMYLCASSWTGENEQYFGPGTRLTVT.

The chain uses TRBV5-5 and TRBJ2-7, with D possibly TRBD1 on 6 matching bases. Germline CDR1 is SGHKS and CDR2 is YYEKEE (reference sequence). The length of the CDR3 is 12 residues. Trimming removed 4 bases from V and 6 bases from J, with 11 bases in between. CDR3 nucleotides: TGTGCCAGCAGCCCAACAGGGCTCGAGCAGTACTTC. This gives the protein CASSPTGLEQYF.

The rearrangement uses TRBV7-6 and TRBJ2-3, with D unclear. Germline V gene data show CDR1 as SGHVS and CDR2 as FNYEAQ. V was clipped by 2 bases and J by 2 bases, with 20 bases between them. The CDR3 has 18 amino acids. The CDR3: CASSLRTRTESLTDTQYF. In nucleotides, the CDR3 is TGTGCCAGCAGCTTACGTACCAGGACCGAATCCCTCACAGATACGCAGTATTTT.

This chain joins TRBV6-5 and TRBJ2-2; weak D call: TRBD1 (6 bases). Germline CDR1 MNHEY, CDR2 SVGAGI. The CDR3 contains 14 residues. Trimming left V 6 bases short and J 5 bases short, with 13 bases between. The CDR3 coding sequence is TGTGCCAGCAGCCCTACAGGGTTGACCGGGGAGCTGTTTTTT. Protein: CASSPTGLTGELFF.

The CDR3 sequence: CASSLGQGKDEQFF. CDR3 DNA: TGCGCCAGCAGCTTGGGACAGGGGAAGGATGAGCAGTTCTTC. The J gene is TRBJ2-1, the V gene TRBV5-1; TRBD1 agrees at 8 bases. CDR3 size: 14 residues. Trimming removed 0 bases from V and 8 bases from J; junction bases left unmatched: 4. The germline gives CDR1 SGHRS, CDR2 YFSETQ.

The CDR3 sequence: CAWSVGQSNQPQHF. CDR3 DNA: TGTGCCTGGAGTGTCGGGCAGAGCAATCAGCCCCAGCATTTT. This chain links TRBV30 with TRBJ1-5; D is undetermined. Germline V lookup: CDR1 GTSNPN, CDR2 SVGIG (reference sequence). V was trimmed by 0 bases and J by 1 base, leaving 7 bases between them. The CDR3 covers 14 residues.

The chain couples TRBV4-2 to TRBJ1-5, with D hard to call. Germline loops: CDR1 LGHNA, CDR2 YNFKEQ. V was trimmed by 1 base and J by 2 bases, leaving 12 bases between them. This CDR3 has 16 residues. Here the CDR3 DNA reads TGTGCCAGCAGCCAAGGTGGGCACGGGGGCAATCAGCCCCAGCATTTT. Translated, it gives CASSQGGHGGNQPQHF.

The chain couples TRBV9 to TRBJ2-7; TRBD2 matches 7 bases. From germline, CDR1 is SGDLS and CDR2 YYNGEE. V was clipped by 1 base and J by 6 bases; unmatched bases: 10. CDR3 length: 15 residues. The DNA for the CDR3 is TGTGCCAGCAGCGTATTAGCAGCGGGAATTTCCGAGCAGTACTTC. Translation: CASSVLAAGISEQYF.

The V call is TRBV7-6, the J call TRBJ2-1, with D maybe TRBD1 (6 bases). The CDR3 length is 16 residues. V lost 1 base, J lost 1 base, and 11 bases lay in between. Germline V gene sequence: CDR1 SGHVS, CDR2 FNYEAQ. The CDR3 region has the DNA TGTGCCAGCAGCTTAGACAGGGCGAGTTCCTACAATGAGCAGTTCTTC. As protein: CASSLDRASSYNEQFF.

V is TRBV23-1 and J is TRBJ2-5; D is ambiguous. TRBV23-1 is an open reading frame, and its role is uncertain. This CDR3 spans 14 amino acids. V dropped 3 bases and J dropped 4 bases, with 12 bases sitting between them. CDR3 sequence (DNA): TGCGCCAGCAGTCATCTACCGGGTGGAGAGACCCAGTACTTC. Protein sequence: CASSHLPGGETQYF.

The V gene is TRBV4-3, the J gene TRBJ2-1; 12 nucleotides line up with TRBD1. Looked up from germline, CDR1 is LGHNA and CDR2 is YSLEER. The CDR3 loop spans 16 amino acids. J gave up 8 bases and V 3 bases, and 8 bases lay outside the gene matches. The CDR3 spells CASSQGSGTGGYEQFF. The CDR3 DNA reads TGCGCCAGCAGCCAGGGTTCCGGGACAGGGGGCTATGAGCAGTTCTTC.

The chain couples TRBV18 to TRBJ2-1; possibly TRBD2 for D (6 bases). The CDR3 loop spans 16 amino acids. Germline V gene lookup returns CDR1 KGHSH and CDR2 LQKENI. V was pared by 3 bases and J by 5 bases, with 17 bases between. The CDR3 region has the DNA TGTGCCAGCTCACCCTTACGGGACTCGGCCAACAATGAGCAGTTCTTC. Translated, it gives CASSPLRDSANNEQFF.

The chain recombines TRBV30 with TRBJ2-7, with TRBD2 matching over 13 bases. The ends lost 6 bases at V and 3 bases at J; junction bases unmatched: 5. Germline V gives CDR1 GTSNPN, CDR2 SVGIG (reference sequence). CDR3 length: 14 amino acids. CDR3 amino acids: CACDTSGGVYEQYF. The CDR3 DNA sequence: TGTGCCTGCGATACTAGCGGGGGGGTCTACGAGCAGTACTTC.

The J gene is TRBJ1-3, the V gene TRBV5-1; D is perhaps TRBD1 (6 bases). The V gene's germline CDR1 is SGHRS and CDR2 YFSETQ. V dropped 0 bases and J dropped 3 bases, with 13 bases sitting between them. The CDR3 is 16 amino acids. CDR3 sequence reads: CASSLETGMGGNTIYF. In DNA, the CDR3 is TGCGCCAGCAGCTTGGAAACAGGGATGGGTGGAAACACCATATATTTT. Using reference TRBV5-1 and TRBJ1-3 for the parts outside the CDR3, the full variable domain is KAGVTQTPRYLIKTRGQQVTLSCSPISGHRSVSWYQQTPGQGLQFLFEYFSETQRNKGNFPGRFSGRQFSNSRSEMNVSTLELGDSALYLCASSLETGMGGNTIYFGEGSWLTVV.

This CDR3 reads CASSQHETGPTGTGELFF. The CDR3 DNA reads as TGCGCCAGCAGCCAACACGAGACAGGGCCGACAGGCACCGGGGAGCTGTTTTTT. This chain joins TRBV4-1 and TRBJ2-2; 7 bases are shared with TRBD1. Trimming cost V 2 bases and J 4 bases; bases outside gene matches: 13. The CDR3 runs to 18 residues. Germline CDR1 is MGHRA and CDR2 is YSYEKL.

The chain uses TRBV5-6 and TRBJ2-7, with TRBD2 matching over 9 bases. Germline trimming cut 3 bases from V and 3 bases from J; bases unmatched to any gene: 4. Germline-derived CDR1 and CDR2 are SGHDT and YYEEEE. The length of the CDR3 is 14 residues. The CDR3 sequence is CASSYSGRLYEQYF. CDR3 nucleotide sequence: TGTGCCAGCAGCTATAGCGGGAGACTCTACGAGCAGTACTTC.

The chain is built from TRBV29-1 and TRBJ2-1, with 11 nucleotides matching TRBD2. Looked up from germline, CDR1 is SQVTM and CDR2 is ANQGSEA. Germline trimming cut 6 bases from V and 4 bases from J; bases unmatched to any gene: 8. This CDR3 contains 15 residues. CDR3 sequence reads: CSVDSGRGPYNEQFF. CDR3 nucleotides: TGCAGCGTGGATAGCGGGAGGGGGCCTTACAATGAGCAGTTCTTC.

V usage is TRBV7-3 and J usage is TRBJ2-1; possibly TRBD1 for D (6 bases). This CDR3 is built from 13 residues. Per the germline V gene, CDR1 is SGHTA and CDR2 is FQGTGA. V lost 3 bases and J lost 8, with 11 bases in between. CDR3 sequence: CASSFGTGYEQFF. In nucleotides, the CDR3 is TGTGCCAGCAGCTTCGGCACAGGGTATGAGCAGTTCTTC.

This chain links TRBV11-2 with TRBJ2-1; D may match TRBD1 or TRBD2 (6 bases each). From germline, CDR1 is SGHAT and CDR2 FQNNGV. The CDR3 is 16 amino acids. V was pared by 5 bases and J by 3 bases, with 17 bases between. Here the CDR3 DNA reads TGTGCCAGCAGCCGGGGGCGTGAGCGTATCTACAATGAGCAGTTCTTC. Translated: CASSRGRERIYNEQFF.

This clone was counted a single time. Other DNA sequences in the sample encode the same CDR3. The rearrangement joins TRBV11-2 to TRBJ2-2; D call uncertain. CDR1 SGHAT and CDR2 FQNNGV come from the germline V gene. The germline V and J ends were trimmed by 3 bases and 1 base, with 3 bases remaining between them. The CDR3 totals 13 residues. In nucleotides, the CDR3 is TGTGCCAGCAGCTTCCTGAACACCGGGGAGCTGTTTTTT. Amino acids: CASSFLNTGELFF.

The CDR3 spells CASSFGTGGGYGYTF. DNA of the CDR3: TGTGCCAGCAGCTTCGGGACAGGGGGCGGCTATGGCTACACCTTC. V usage is TRBV11-2 and J usage is TRBJ1-2, with 12 bases lining up with TRBD1. Germline V gene lookup returns CDR1 SGHAT and CDR2 FQNNGV. V was clipped by 3 bases and J by 4 bases; unmatched bases: 3. CDR3 length: 15 residues.